This is a list of T cell receptor beta chains from one sample in a study of T cells in Graves' hyperthyroidism and ophthalmopathy. TCRdb analysed the multiplex PCR reads with MiXCR anew, one entry per CDR3 protein. The table lists hundreds of thousands of distinct CDR3 sequences, approximately 16% of them singletons. Material for sequencing was blood. These receptors originate from a young woman with Graves' ophthalmopathy. Both conserved end residues are part of each CDR3. D genes are given only for firm matches. Size is omitted from some rows. Given values are once, few, many or a class for expanded clones.

d_call: TRBD2
v_call: TRBV9
j_call: TRBJ2-3
clone_size: few
cdr3_nt: TGTGCCAGCAGCGAACAACTAGCGGGAATGGGGGATACGCAGTATTTT
cdr3_aa: CASSEQLAGMGDTQYF

d_call: TRBD1
v_call: TRBV28
j_call: TRBJ1-2
clone_size: few
cdr3_nt: TGTACCAGCAGTTCGGGACAGTACTATGGCTACACCTTC
cdr3_aa: CTSSSGQYYGYTF

d_call: -
v_call: TRBV6-2/TRBV6-3
j_call: TRBJ1-1
clone_size: many
cdr3_nt: TGTGCCAGCAGGCGGACAGTTGAAGCTTTCTTT
cdr3_aa: CASRRTVEAFF

d_call: TRBD2
v_call: TRBV20-1
j_call: TRBJ2-1
clone_size: -
cdr3_nt: TGCAGTGCTAGTCCCAGCGGGGGTGGTGAGCAGTTCTTC
cdr3_aa: CSASPSGGGEQFF

d_call: -
v_call: TRBV6-1
j_call: TRBJ2-2
clone_size: many
cdr3_nt: TGTGCCAGCAGTGAAGCGCTAACGTATATCCTCGGGAACACCGGGGAGCTGTTTTTT
cdr3_aa: CASSEALTYILGNTGELFF

d_call: -
v_call: TRBV19
j_call: TRBJ2-5
clone_size: -
cdr3_nt: TGTGCCAGTAGTATAGGGCCAACGGGGAGCTGGGAGACCCAGTACTTC
cdr3_aa: CASSIGPTGSWETQYF

d_call: TRBD2
v_call: TRBV5-1
j_call: TRBJ2-5
clone_size: -
cdr3_nt: TGCGCCAGCAGCTTTCGACTAGCGGGGTACCAAGAGACCCAGTACTTC
cdr3_aa: CASSFRLAGYQETQYF

d_call: -
v_call: TRBV27
j_call: TRBJ2-7
clone_size: many
cdr3_nt: TGTGCCAGCAGTTTAAACGGCCGGGGCAGGGCCTCCTACGAGCAGTACTTC
cdr3_aa: CASSLNGRGRASYEQYF

d_call: -
v_call: TRBV19
j_call: TRBJ2-1
clone_size: few
cdr3_nt: TGTGCCAGTAGCCCTCGGATGAGTAATGAGCAGTTCTTC
cdr3_aa: CASSPRMSNEQFF

d_call: TRBD1
v_call: TRBV11-1
j_call: TRBJ2-7
clone_size: many
cdr3_nt: TGTGCCAGCAGCGATGGACAGGGGGCCTACGAGCAGTACTTC
cdr3_aa: CASSDGQGAYEQYF

d_call: TRBD2
v_call: TRBV11-2
j_call: TRBJ2-3
clone_size: many
cdr3_nt: TGTGCCAGCAGCTTTTCGGGGGGGGTAAGCACAGATACGCAGTATTTT
cdr3_aa: CASSFSGGVSTDTQYF

d_call: TRBD1
v_call: TRBV27
j_call: TRBJ1-5
clone_size: many
cdr3_nt: TGTGCCAGCAGTCTAGGGACAGAAAATCAGCCCCAGCATTTT
cdr3_aa: CASSLGTENQPQHF

d_call: TRBD1
v_call: TRBV5-5
j_call: TRBJ1-2
clone_size: many
cdr3_nt: TGTGCCAGCAGCTTCGGGGGACAGGGGATTGTCTATGGCTACACCTTC
cdr3_aa: CASSFGGQGIVYGYTF

d_call: -
v_call: TRBV28
j_call: TRBJ1-6
clone_size: many
cdr3_nt: TGTGCCAGCAGTTTATTGGTTGATAATTCACCCCTCCACTTT
cdr3_aa: CASSLLVDNSPLHF

d_call: -
v_call: TRBV5-4
j_call: TRBJ1-2
clone_size: -
cdr3_nt: TGTGCCAGCAGCTTGTTTGGGGATGGTCTCACCTTC
cdr3_aa: CASSLFGDGLTF

d_call: -
v_call: TRBV7-6
j_call: TRBJ2-3
clone_size: many
cdr3_nt: TGTGCCAGCAGCTTAGCGCAGGCGCGGATCACAGATACGCAGTATTTT
cdr3_aa: CASSLAQARITDTQYF

d_call: TRBD2
v_call: TRBV28
j_call: TRBJ2-1
clone_size: -
cdr3_nt: TGTGCCAGCAGCTCCCTCCTAGCGGGAGGGGCCGATGAGCAGTTCTTC
cdr3_aa: CASSSLLAGGADEQFF

d_call: -
v_call: TRBV28
j_call: TRBJ2-7
clone_size: many
cdr3_nt: TGTGCCAGCAGTTTAGGGTACATTTACGAGCAGTACTTC
cdr3_aa: CASSLGYIYEQYF

d_call: TRBD1
v_call: TRBV27
j_call: TRBJ2-7
clone_size: many
cdr3_nt: TGTGCCACCAGTTCCACCGGGACAGACAACGAGCAGTACTTC
cdr3_aa: CATSSTGTDNEQYF

d_call: -
v_call: TRBV6-1
j_call: TRBJ1-5
clone_size: many
cdr3_nt: TGTGCCAGCAGTGCAGGGGCATATAGCAATCAGCCCCAGCATTTT
cdr3_aa: CASSAGAYSNQPQHF

d_call: TRBD2
v_call: TRBV20-1
j_call: TRBJ2-7
clone_size: many
cdr3_nt: TGCAGTTCCCTAGCGGGACCCCTCTACGAGCAGTACTTC
cdr3_aa: CSSLAGPLYEQYF

d_call: TRBD1
v_call: TRBV30
j_call: TRBJ1-2
clone_size: many
cdr3_nt: TGTGCCTGGAACAGGGGGAGAGGCTACACCTTC
cdr3_aa: CAWNRGRGYTF

d_call: TRBD1
v_call: TRBV6-1
j_call: TRBJ2-7
clone_size: many
cdr3_nt: TGTGCCAGCAGGCTTCCGCGGGACAGGGACAACGAGCAGTACTTC
cdr3_aa: CASRLPRDRDNEQYF

d_call: -
v_call: TRBV7-9
j_call: TRBJ2-7
clone_size: many
cdr3_nt: TGTGCCAGCAGCTCCGGGACCTATAGGGAGCAGTACTTC
cdr3_aa: CASSSGTYREQYF

d_call: -
v_call: TRBV13
j_call: TRBJ1-1
clone_size: -
cdr3_nt: TGTGCCAGCAGACAGCGGATGAACACTGAAGCTTTCTTT
cdr3_aa: CASRQRMNTEAFF

d_call: -
v_call: TRBV2
j_call: TRBJ2-1
clone_size: many
cdr3_nt: TGTGCCAGCAAGGGTAGGAGCAGAGAATACAATGAGCAGTTCTTC
cdr3_aa: CASKGRSREYNEQFF

d_call: TRBD2
v_call: TRBV20-1
j_call: TRBJ2-7
clone_size: -
cdr3_nt: TGCAGTGTGGCAGCGGGGGACGCCTACGAGCAGTACTTC
cdr3_aa: CSVAAGDAYEQYF

d_call: TRBD1
v_call: TRBV28
j_call: TRBJ1-2
clone_size: many
cdr3_nt: TGTGCCAGCAGTTTAGGACAGGGGCTAGGTGGCTACACCTTC
cdr3_aa: CASSLGQGLGGYTF

d_call: TRBD2
v_call: TRBV6-1
j_call: TRBJ2-1
clone_size: -
cdr3_nt: TGTGCCAGCAGTCCCTTACTCCCTAGCGGGGCCTACAATGAGCAGTTCTTC
cdr3_aa: CASSPLLPSGAYNEQFF

d_call: TRBD1
v_call: TRBV6-6
j_call: TRBJ2-6
clone_size: -
cdr3_nt: TGTGCCAGCAGTTACGGGACAGGTGCCGCCGGGGCCAACGTCCTGACTTTC
cdr3_aa: CASSYGTGAAGANVLTF

d_call: TRBD2
v_call: TRBV28
j_call: TRBJ2-5
clone_size: -
cdr3_nt: TGTACCAGCAGCGAAGGAGCTAGCGGGGGGACCCAAGAGACCCAGTACTTC
cdr3_aa: CTSSEGASGGTQETQYF

d_call: -
v_call: TRBV7-9
j_call: TRBJ1-2
clone_size: few
cdr3_nt: TGTGCCAGCAGTTTCACAGGGAGGAGTAACTATGGCTACACCTTC
cdr3_aa: CASSFTGRSNYGYTF

d_call: -
v_call: TRBV18
j_call: TRBJ2-1
clone_size: many
cdr3_nt: TGTGCCAGCTCGGACCCGGATGAGCAGTTCTTC
cdr3_aa: CASSDPDEQFF

d_call: -
v_call: TRBV3-1
j_call: TRBJ2-2
clone_size: many
cdr3_nt: TGTGCCGTCGCTAACACCGGGGAGCTGTTTTTT
cdr3_aa: CAVANTGELFF

d_call: -
v_call: TRBV28
j_call: TRBJ2-3
clone_size: many
cdr3_nt: TGTGCCAGCAATGGGGTCACAGATACGCAGTATTTT
cdr3_aa: CASNGVTDTQYF

d_call: -
v_call: TRBV20-1
j_call: TRBJ1-1
clone_size: many
cdr3_nt: TGCAGTGCCACACCGCCGGGGAACACTGAAGCTTTCTTT
cdr3_aa: CSATPPGNTEAFF

d_call: -
v_call: TRBV4-3
j_call: TRBJ2-1
clone_size: -
cdr3_nt: TGCGCCAGCAGCCAAGAAAATGACTTCAGCTCCTGCAATGAGCAGTTCTTC
cdr3_aa: CASSQENDFSSCNEQFF

d_call: TRBD1
v_call: TRBV7-9
j_call: TRBJ2-5
clone_size: few
cdr3_nt: TGTGCCAGCAGCCTCAGGACAGGGTCTGAGACCCAGTACTTC
cdr3_aa: CASSLRTGSETQYF

d_call: TRBD1
v_call: TRBV10-3
j_call: TRBJ1-2
clone_size: many
cdr3_nt: TGTGCCATCAGTGAGTCCCCGGGACAGGGGGCGGCCTATGGCTACACCTTC
cdr3_aa: CAISESPGQGAAYGYTF

d_call: -
v_call: TRBV20-1
j_call: TRBJ2-7
clone_size: -
cdr3_nt: TGCAGTGCTAGAGTCACAAAATCCTACGAGCAGTACTTC
cdr3_aa: CSARVTKSYEQYF

d_call: TRBD2
v_call: TRBV10-3
j_call: TRBJ2-1
clone_size: -
cdr3_nt: TGTGCCAGCGGACTAGCGGGAGCCTACAATGAGCAGTTCTTC
cdr3_aa: CASGLAGAYNEQFF

d_call: TRBD2
v_call: TRBV30
j_call: TRBJ2-3
clone_size: many
cdr3_nt: TGTGCCTGGATACTAGCGGGGGACACAGATACGCAGTATTTT
cdr3_aa: CAWILAGDTDTQYF